This TCR beta chain is from a study of blood T cell repertoires in COVID-19 (TCRdb year 2020). Broadly, across the study: The collaborator samples originated in the United States, Italy and Spain and spanned the acute and convalescent phases of COVID-19. The repertoires were released in a freely available public database intended as a resource for research on the immune response to SARS-CoV-2. HLA class I and class II types, where available, came from metadata supplied by the sample provider rather than from assay-based typing. Subjects who had been exposed to COVID-19, were actively infected with it, or had recovered from it provided the deeply sampled blood TCRbeta repertoires that made up the dataset. The prospective study material was composed of cDNA or gDNA derived from T cells, B-cell-depleted T cells, or PBMCs. Sample metadata almost always included a de-identified subject ID, COVID-19 status, age in years and sex. Samples were obtained from the ongoing ImmuneRACE study (first 160 participants) and from roughly 1,300 subjects provided by 6 global collaborators. Summary of the overall study and its limitations: The quantity of clinical and demographic metadata differed by source and by participant and was supplied without curation.

TCRbeta CDR3 regions were amplified from genomic DNA by means of the immunoSEQ Assay, a bias-controlled multiplex PCR. Per the original workflow: The number of nucleated cells in each sample was estimated from the amplification of reference gene primers within the assay. To quantify the absolute abundance of each unique TCRbeta CDR3 rearrangement, sequence reads were collapsed and filtered. For each sample, productive Simpson clonality was calculated by taking the square root of Simpson's diversity index across productive rearrangements. TCRdb's version of the immuneACCESS table is confined to in-frame rearrangements and falls short of the full clone set. An unresolved V gene accounts for under half of the shortfall where checked; the remainder is of unknown origin. That table furnishes V, J and clone size, whereas the DNA furnished D and trimming. A total of roughly 190,000 clones appear in this sample, 65% to 80% of them only once. Around 12% of the sample is in the top ten clones.

Whole blood was collected in K2EDTA tubes by collaborating institutions according to the institutions' own protocols. For TCRbeta analysis, collaborator samples were shipped as frozen whole blood, as isolated PBMCs, or as DNA extracted from either sample type. From a lookup of the germline V gene, CDR1 and CDR2 are LGHNA and YNFKEQ. V and J are truncated by 1 base and 2 bases respectively, leaving an intervening sequence of 5 bases. Including the terminal cysteine and phenylalanine, the CDR3 comprises 13 residues. The DNA shown is the 39-base CDR3, in frame from base 1. Points on this clone: Its antigen is currently not known. Within one base of it there is no much larger clone, and no base qualities were kept.

The TCR comes from a woman aged 45-60 years with acute or convalescent COVID-19. The chain links TRBV4-2 with TRBJ1-2, and TRBD1 may be the D gene, going by 5 matching bases. Source material: peripheral blood. The CDR3 region has the sequence CASSQGTNYGYTF. The nucleotides are TGTGCCAGCAGCCAAGGGACAAACTATGGCTACACCTTC.